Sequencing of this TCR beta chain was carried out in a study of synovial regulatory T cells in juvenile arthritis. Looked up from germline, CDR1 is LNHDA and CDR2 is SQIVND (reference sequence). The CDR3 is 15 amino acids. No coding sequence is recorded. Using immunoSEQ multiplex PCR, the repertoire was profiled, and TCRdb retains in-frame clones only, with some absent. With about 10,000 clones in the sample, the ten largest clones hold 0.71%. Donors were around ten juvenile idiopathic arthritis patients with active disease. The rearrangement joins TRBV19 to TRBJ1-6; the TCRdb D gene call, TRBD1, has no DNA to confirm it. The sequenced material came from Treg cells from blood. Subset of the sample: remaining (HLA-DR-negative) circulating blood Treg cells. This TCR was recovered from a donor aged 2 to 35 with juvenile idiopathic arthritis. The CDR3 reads CASRGAGGYNSPLHF.